Here is one TCR beta chain with its context. No cognate antigen has been identified for it. No clone much larger than this one lies a single base away; base qualities are absent. Its CDR3 holds 15 amino acids, cysteine through phenylalanine. Only CDR3 DNA remains: 45 bases, in frame from the first base. Per the germline V gene, KGHDR is the CDR1 and SFDVKD is the CDR2. Trimming leaves V shorter by 3 bases and J shorter by 5 bases, with the junction holding 5 bases beyond the gene matches. Receptor amplification or capture employed 5' RACE. The sequencer was an Illumina HiSeq 2500. The second PCR ran for roughly 6 to 11 cycles and used a J-beta primer mix along with a sample-barcoded 5' primer. A template-switch 5' adaptor carrying 12 random nucleotides introduced a unique molecular identifier onto each TCR beta cDNA molecule. Each sample yielded at least 2.5 million CDR3-containing paired-end reads. First-strand cDNA synthesis was performed from all RNA using the Mint cDNA synthesis kit, with priming by a TRBC-specific oligonucleotide. Following uracil-DNA glycosylase treatment, a first 18-cycle PCR with universal primers M1SS and BC2_uni_R was performed on all cDNA. From the authors' description of their analysis: For normalization, 1 million high-quality reads, each with a distinct molecular identifier, were randomly selected from each sample. Instead of being binned into consensus sequences, reads that shared molecular identifiers were thrown out. MiTCR, with a Q25 quality threshold and the strictest error-elimination algorithm, was used for CDR3 identification, clonotype clustering and error correction. A nonparametric unseen species model with Euler transformation was used to estimate a lower bound on total TCR beta diversity. The public reads were reprocessed in TCRdb via fastp at Q25 and MiXCR, keeping in-frame beta chains. CDR3 protein duplicates are merged, each entry listing the most common genes and DNA. The V and J calls here are based on TCRdb, not the publication. This sample gives roughly 2 million distinct CDR3 sequences in total; approximately 50% of them show up just once. Roughly 2% of the sample comes from the top ten.

The sample belongs to a study of blood T cells in healthy people across ages (dated by TCRdb to the mid-2010s). Context from the whole study: In model experiments, roughly one uniquely barcoded TCR beta cDNA molecule per two T cells was captured by template switching. Using deep sequencing normalized with unique cDNA molecular identifiers, the study measured how TCR beta repertoire diversity changes with age. Donors were grouped into four age groups: young (average approximately 16 years), middle-aged (under 40), aged (about 60) and long-lived (just over 80). Donors of different ages were randomly distributed across sequencing lanes to avoid experimental bias. The study analyzed two additional independent replicas of 1 million unique cDNA reads from the same blood draw for two donors, one aged 18 to 30 and one aged 80 or older. Study-wide findings and limitations: Since profiling was done on bulk unsorted PBMCs, naive and antigen-experienced compartments could not be conclusively compared. The long-lived group showed more naive CD4+ T cells, fewer expanded clones and increased TCR diversity than the aged group, suggesting age selection. Because donor CMV infection status was unknown, age-related changes in expanded clonotypes were potentially confounded. As age increased, observed TCR beta diversity per million T cells dropped in a roughly linear way, and a significant reduction was already evident by age about 40. A strong correlation was found between observed TCR beta diversity and the percentage of naive T cells measured by flow cytometry. Estimates of total diversity from one million sequenced T cells were regarded as lower bounds and underestimates.

Donors were roughly 40 systemically healthy Caucasian individuals from Russia aged roughly 6 to 100 years. Ten milliliters of peripheral blood were drawn from each donor into EDTA-treated Vacutainer tubes. Ficoll-Paque density-gradient centrifugation was used to isolate PBMCs, with at least 6 million per sample. Total RNA, at least 6 micrograms per sample, was extracted from PBMCs with Trizol reagent. For every donor, flow cytometry on a PBMC aliquot measured the percentage of naive CD45RAhigh/CD27high T cells. Sequencing was performed on blood. Recombination connected TRBV24-1 to TRBJ2-1; TRBD1 lines up with 8 middle nucleotides. The receptor was isolated from a woman in her forties in good health. The sequenced DNA is TGTGCCACCAGTGATGCAGGGGGCGTTAACAATGAGCAGTTCTTC. It is translated as CATSDAGGVNNEQFF.